Following are 11 T cell receptor beta chains from one sample sequenced in a study of cytomegalovirus exposure and HLA in healthy donors. Researchers ran the PCR with 60 Vbeta and 13 Jbeta primers. Some clones are missing from TCRdb's copy, which holds only in-frame ones; the method was immunoSEQ multiplex PCR. The repertoire has about 200,000 clones, 75% to 90% of them found once; the top ten carry 0.31%. Sequences were obtained from PBMCs. The receptors originated from a woman aged 25 to 39 in good health and CMV-seronegative.

In nucleotides, the CDR3 is TGTGCCAGCAGCCCTGGACTAGTCGCGGTTGAGCAGTTCTTC. Residues: CASSPGLVAVEQFF. The chain links TRBV6-1 to TRBJ2-1; 7 nucleotides align to TRBD2. The ends lost 6 bases at V and 9 bases at J; junction bases unmatched: 11. The CDR3 totals 14 residues. Germline loops: CDR1 MNHNS, CDR2 SASEGT.

The V and J genes are TRBV4-2 and TRBJ2-1; D possibly corresponds to TRBD2 (6 bases). CDR3 length equals 17 residues. CDR1 is LGHNA and CDR2 is YNFKEQ in the germline V gene. V was cut by 0 bases and J by 6 bases, with 18 bases left in between. The CDR3 region has the DNA TGTGCCAGCAGCCAAGATGGCGGGGCTTGGCCTGGCAATGAGCAGTTCTTC. Protein product: CASSQDGGAWPGNEQFF.

This chain uses TRBV19 with TRBJ2-2, with 8 bases aligning to TRBD1. The trim removed 8 bases at V and 5 bases at J, leaving 4 bases unmatched. Germline values: CDR1 LNHDA, CDR2 SQIVND (reference sequence). The CDR3 is 13 amino acids. The CDR3 region is CASGGQGTGELFF. As DNA, the CDR3 is TGTGCCAGTGGCGGACAGGGTACCGGGGAGCTGTTTTTT.

This clone was seen more than once but under ten times. CDR3 sequence: CASSEAGGFPYEQYF. CDR3 sequence (DNA): TGTGCCAGCAGTGAAGCGGGCGGGTTCCCCTACGAGCAGTACTTC. This chain connects TRBV6-1 to TRBJ2-7; tentative D call: TRBD2 (5 bases). The V gene's germline CDR1 is MNHNS and CDR2 SASEGT. Trimming pared 0 bases from V and 2 bases from J, leaving 11 bases between. The CDR3 covers 15 residues.

The V call is TRBV4-1, the J call TRBJ2-1; 7 bases are a match to TRBD2. This CDR3 has 18 residues. The ends lost 2 bases at V and 2 bases at J; junction bases unmatched: 12. Germline CDR1 is MGHRA and CDR2 is YSYEKL. CDR3 coding DNA: TGCGCCAGCAGCCAACCCCTCGGAGCGGGGATCGCCTACAATGAGCAGTTCTTC. It codes for CASSQPLGAGIAYNEQFF.

The chain combines TRBV11-2 with TRBJ2-5; TRBD2 matches 10 bases. The CDR3 has 15 residues. Germline CDR1 is SGHAT and CDR2 is FQNNGV. V dropped 6 bases and J dropped 0; count of bases not matched to a gene: 4. CDR3 amino acids: CASSPSGSYQETQYF. DNA of the CDR3: TGTGCCAGCAGTCCTAGCGGGAGCTACCAAGAGACCCAGTACTTC.

This clone has only one observation. A junction boundary mismatches the germline segment, possibly from a read error. V and J are TRBV7-7 and TRBJ2-2; a possible D gene is TRBD1 (5 bases). Germline V gene sequence: CDR1 SSHAT, CDR2 FNYEAQ (reference sequence). The CDR3 is 16 amino acids. CDR3 nucleotide sequence: TGTGCTAGCAGCCCCAGACAGACCACGAACACCGGGGAGCTGTTTTTT. Translation gives CASSPRQTTNTGELFF.

The chain recombines TRBV5-8 with TRBJ1-2; 7 bases match TRBD1. Germline V gene data show CDR1 as SGHTS and CDR2 as YDEGEE. After removal of 4 bases from V and 7 bases from J, the junction contained 10 bases not matched to a gene. The CDR3 has 14 residues. CDR3 nucleotides: TGTGCCAGCAGCATGCGACAGGGTGGGGTTGGCTACACCTTC. Protein sequence: CASSMRQGGVGYTF.

The chain is built from TRBV7-9 and TRBJ2-7; 7 bases are a match to TRBD1. After removal of 2 bases from V and 3 bases from J, the junction contained 4 bases not matched to a gene. Germline CDR1 reads SEHNR; CDR2 reads FQNEAQ (reference sequence). The CDR3 has 14 amino acids. In nucleotides, the CDR3 is TGTGCCAGCAGCTTATCGGGACAGAGCTACGAGCAGTACTTC. Encoded protein: CASSLSGQSYEQYF.

The chain is built from TRBV2 and TRBJ2-7, with 9 bases matching TRBD1. Germline V gene data show CDR1 as SNHLY and CDR2 as FYNNEI. CDR3 size: 14 residues. The junction had 15 bases not matched to a gene; V was cut back by 6 bases and J by 12 bases. DNA for the CDR3: TGTGCCAGCAGGTTTGGGGACAGGGCCGTAAGACGGTACTTC. Amino acid sequence: CASRFGDRAVRRYF.

The chain combines TRBV7-9 with TRBJ2-7; D gene unclear. The CDR3 spans 12 residues. From germline, CDR1 is SEHNR and CDR2 FQNEAQ (reference sequence). The V end was cut by 7 bases, the J end by 3 bases, with 10 bases between. CDR3 sequence reads: CASTSRNYEQYF. The CDR3 region has the DNA TGTGCCAGCACCTCCCGTAACTACGAGCAGTACTTC.